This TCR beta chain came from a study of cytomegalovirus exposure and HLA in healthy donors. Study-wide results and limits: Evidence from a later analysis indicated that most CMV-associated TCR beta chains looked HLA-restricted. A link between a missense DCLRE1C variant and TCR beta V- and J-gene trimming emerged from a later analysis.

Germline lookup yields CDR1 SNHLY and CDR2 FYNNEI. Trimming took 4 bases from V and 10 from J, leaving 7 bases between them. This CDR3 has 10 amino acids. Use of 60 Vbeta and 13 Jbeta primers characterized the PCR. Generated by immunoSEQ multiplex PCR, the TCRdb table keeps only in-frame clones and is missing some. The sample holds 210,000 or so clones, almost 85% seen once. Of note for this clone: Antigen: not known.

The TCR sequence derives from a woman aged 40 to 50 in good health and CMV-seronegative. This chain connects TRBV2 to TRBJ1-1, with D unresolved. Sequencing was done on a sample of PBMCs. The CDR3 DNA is TGTGCCAGCAGTGTGCTGAGAGCTTTCTTT. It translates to CASSVLRAFF.